One TCR beta chain is described in this entry. The antigen is not known. This sample is part of a study of T cells expressing NK-cell markers. Whole-study context: The sequencing cohort of eight donors included seven HCMV-seropositive individuals and one seronegative individual.

Study-level findings and limits: For six donors, the dominant NKG2C+ clonotypes made up about 1.0-7.0% of their CD8+ T cells. Once again these clonotypes came out on top in the CD3+CD56-NKG2C+ fraction of a few donors.

Per germline, CDR1 ENHRY and CDR2 SYGVKD. The CDR3 is 14 amino acids. TCRdb re-called the 5' RACE reads, yielding one record per CDR3 amino acid sequence without DNA. This table lists a few hundred thousand distinct CDR3 sequences. This clonotype was obtained from a man between 18 and 29 years old in good health. The chain links TRBV10-3 to TRBJ2-1; TCRdb calls TRBD1, which cannot be checked without DNA. Sequenced sample: blood T cells: a sorted CD56 or NKG2C T cell subset, CD4+ or CD8+ T cells, or bulk PBMC T cells (not recorded which). The CDR3 region is CATSGSAGVAEQFF.